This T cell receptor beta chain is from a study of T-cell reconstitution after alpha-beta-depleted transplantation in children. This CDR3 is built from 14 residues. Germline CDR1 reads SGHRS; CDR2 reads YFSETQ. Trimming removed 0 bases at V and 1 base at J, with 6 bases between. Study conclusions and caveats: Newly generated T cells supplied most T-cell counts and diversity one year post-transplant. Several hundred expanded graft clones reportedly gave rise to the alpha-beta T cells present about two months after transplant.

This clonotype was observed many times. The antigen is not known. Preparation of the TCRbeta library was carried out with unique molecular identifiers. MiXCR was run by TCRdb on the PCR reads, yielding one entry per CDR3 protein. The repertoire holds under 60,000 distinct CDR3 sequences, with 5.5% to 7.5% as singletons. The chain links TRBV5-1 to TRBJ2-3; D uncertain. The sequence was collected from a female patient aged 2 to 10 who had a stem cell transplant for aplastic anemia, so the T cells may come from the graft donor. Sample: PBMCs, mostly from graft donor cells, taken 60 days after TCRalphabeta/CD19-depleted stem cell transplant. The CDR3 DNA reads TGCGCCAGCAGCTTGGACTACCGCACAGATACGCAGTATTTT. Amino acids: CASSLDYRTDTQYF.